What follows describes a single TCR beta chain. Its antigen remains unknown. From around 500 ng total RNA, TCR beta cDNA was generated with a primer in the constant region. Library construction for TCR beta comprised three nested multiplex PCR rounds performed with slightly modified ARM-PCR. The two initial PCR rounds, nine to eleven cycles each, used TRBV1-TRBV30 forward and C-beta reverse primers. Each CDR3 protein is one row after TCRdb ran MiXCR on the multiplex PCR reads. This sample has 40,000 or so distinct CDR3 sequences, with roughly 77% found just once. The data are from a study of tumor-infiltrating lymphocytes in primary liver carcinoma. Across the whole study: Enrolled patients were male and female, aged 30 to 69 years. The study obtained roughly 3.65 to 7.5 million productive TCRbeta reads per sample, similar across tissue types. Points from the study as a whole: Blood had a significantly lower top-250-clone fraction than tumors did (p = 0.039). Paired tumor-adjacent and tumor-blood samples overlapped less than tumor region pairs did.

The V gene lost 5 bases and the J gene lost 9 bases, with 14 bases spanning the gap. The CDR3 covers 13 residues. CDR1 and CDR2 from the germline V gene are MNHEY and SVGAGI. It was from 20-30 mg of unsorted bulk tissue that RNA and DNA were co-extracted. The chain links TRBV6-5 to TRBJ2-4; no clear D. The clonotype comes from a woman aged 25 to 45 with primary liver carcinoma and hepatitis B virus infection. Sequencing was carried out using tumor-adjacent normal liver tissue. CDR3 nucleotides: TGTGCCAGCAGTATGTCCCTATGGTGCATTCAGTACTTC. Translation: CASSMSLWCIQYF.